This T cell receptor (beta chain) was captured by sequencing in a study of metastatic and nonmetastatic thyroid tumors. Study summary: Peripheral blood and tumor or nodule samples from malignant and benign thyroid patients were compared. Notes on the study in general: Reports indicated that malignant thyroid tumors showed significantly higher TCR beta diversity than benign nodules did, in blood and tumor.

Thyroid surgery had not been preceded by any treatment in any patient. This clone was found a few times. Its specificity is unknown. TCRdb reanalyzed the PCR reads with MiXCR. Of 9,400 or so clones listed, approximately 31% are singletons. The CDR3 runs to 14 residues. The V end lost 0 bases, the J end lost 7 bases, and 13 bases lay between the germline ends. Germline V gene data show CDR1 as SGHKS and CDR2 as YYEKEE (reference sequence). V gene TRBV5-5 combines with J gene TRBJ1-2; no firm D call. This TCR derives from a female donor with papillary thyroid cancer or a benign thyroid nodule (not recorded which). Some clones in this sample may be carry-over from other donors' samples. The sequenced sample consisted of adjacent normal tissue. The CDR3 here is CASSLGVGPSGYTF. As DNA, the CDR3 is TGTGCCAGCAGCTTGGGTGTAGGGCCGTCTGGCTACACCTTC.